This T cell receptor beta chain was identified during a study of T cell responses to AZD1222 COVID-19 vaccine. Broader study findings: Donors were largely white British and mainly female; clonal diversity was possibly underestimated. Spike as a whole was targeted by vaccine-associated CD4 TCRs, dominant at 160-218 and 743-854. Spike-specific TCR breadth and depth both grew after two AZD1222 doses.

V was pared by 3 bases and J by 4 bases, with 3 bases of the junction left unmatched. The CDR3 has 14 amino acids. In germline, CDR1 is SGHTA, CDR2 FQGNSA. Second doses at about 4 or about 12 weeks were pooled. This clone appeared once. Its antigen is still unknown. Method: immunoSEQ multiplex PCR; TCRdb's copy keeps in-frame clones and lacks some. The data contain under 150,000 clones, 75% to 90% of them singletons. This specimen was peripheral blood, taken 28 days after the second AZD1222 dose. This TCR was sampled from an adult who received the AZD1222 COVID-19 vaccine. V gene TRBV7-2 combines with J gene TRBJ1-2, with TRBD1 matching 9 bases. This CDR3 reads CASSFPDRGYGYTF. The CDR3 DNA is TGTGCCAGCAGCTTCCCGGACAGGGGCTATGGCTACACCTTC.